Below, 16 T cell receptor beta chains from the same sample are listed, as sequenced in a study of T cell responses to AZD1222 COVID-19 vaccine. Only in-frame clones appear in the TCRdb table, and some are missing; sequencing was by immunoSEQ multiplex PCR. The table includes 150,000 to 200,000 clones, 88% detected once. Sequenced material: peripheral blood, taken 28 days after the second AZD1222 dose. These TCRs come from an adult who received the AZD1222 COVID-19 vaccine.

This clone has just a few counts. The J gene is TRBJ2-3, the V gene TRBV9; maybe TRBD2 (5 bases). V lost 4 bases and J 0 bases, leaving 12 bases between the germline ends. Germline V CDR1 and CDR2: SGDLS, YYNGEE. The CDR3 loop spans 15 amino acids. The CDR3 protein is CASSLGLYSTDTQYF. CDR3 bases: TGTGCCAGCAGCTTAGGACTGTATAGCACAGATACGCAGTATTTT.

The V gene is TRBV24-1, the J gene TRBJ1-2; TRBD1 might be the D (5 bases). V lost 3 bases to trimming and J lost 4 bases, with 11 bases between them. Looked up from germline, CDR1 is KGHDR and CDR2 is SFDVKD. This CDR3 contains 14 residues. CDR3 coding DNA: TGTGCCACCAGTGATGGGACCGACAGCTATGGCTACACCTTC. This encodes CATSDGTDSYGYTF.

CDR3 residues: CASSKTTLTDHEQYF. CDR3 DNA: TGTGCCAGTAGTAAGACGACCCTTACTGACCACGAGCAGTACTTC. The chain uses TRBV19 and TRBJ2-7; D unclear. This CDR3 comprises 15 residues. CDR1 LNHDA and CDR2 SQIVND come from the germline V gene (reference sequence). Trimming removed 4 bases from V and 5 bases from J, with 18 bases in between. The whole variable domain, filled in from reference TRBV19 and TRBJ2-7, reads DGGITQSPKYLFRKEGQNVTLSCEQNLNHDAMYWYRQDPGQGLRLIYYSQIVNDFQKGDIAEGYSVSREKKESFPLTVTSAQKNPTAFYLCASSKTTLTDHEQYFGPGTRLTVT.

The CDR3 here is CASSRLAGGYEQYF. The CDR3 nucleotides are TGTGCCAGCAGCCGACTAGCGGGAGGGTACGAGCAGTACTTC. V is TRBV27 and J is TRBJ2-7, with 14 bases that match TRBD2. From germline, CDR1 is MNHEY and CDR2 SMNVEV (reference sequence). The ends lost 6 bases at V and 4 bases at J; junction bases unmatched: 2. This CDR3 is 14 amino acids long.

This chain links TRBV28 with TRBJ2-2, with D unclear. The CDR3 contains 13 residues. V lost 4 bases and J lost 6, with 9 bases in between. CDR1 is MDHEN and CDR2 is SYDVKM in the germline V gene. In DNA, the CDR3 is TGTGCCAGCAGTTGGCTACAGTCCGGGGAGCTGTTTTTT. Its protein is CASSWLQSGELFF.

The CDR3 here is CASKASEPYNEQFF. The CDR3 DNA is TGCGCCAGCAAAGCTAGCGAACCCTACAATGAGCAGTTCTTC. This rearrangement joins TRBV5-1 to TRBJ2-1, with D perhaps matching TRBD2 (6 bases). V was pared by 6 bases and J by 2 bases, with 12 bases between. This CDR3 is 14 amino acids long. Germline CDR1 SGHRS, CDR2 YFSETQ.

This rearrangement joins TRBV18 to TRBJ1-1; D not resolved. The V gene lost 1 base and the J gene lost 1 base, with 4 bases spanning the gap. From germline, CDR1 is KGHSH and CDR2 LQKENI. The CDR3 has 13 amino acids. The CDR3 region has the DNA TGTGCCAGCTCACCACATGCGAACACTGAAGCTTTCTTT. It specifies CASSPHANTEAFF.

This clone was seen a single time. V usage is TRBV5-5 and J usage is TRBJ2-3; D remains ambiguous. CDR1 SGHKS and CDR2 YYEKEE come from the germline V gene (reference sequence). CDR3 size: 16 residues. Trimming shortened V by 4 bases and J by 0 bases, and 15 bases separated the two germline ends. This CDR3 is CASSPGTDTSTDTQYF. The DNA of the CDR3 is TGTGCCAGCAGCCCCGGCACAGACACGAGCACAGATACGCAGTATTTT.

The V gene is TRBV6-2 or TRBV6-3, the J gene TRBJ2-3, with 10 bases aligning to TRBD2. CDR3 length: 18 residues. The J segment lost 2 bases and the V segment lost 5 bases, leaving 13 bases of the junction unmatched. The V gene's germline CDR1 is MNHEY and CDR2 SVGEGT. The CDR3 sequence is CASSPHLIAGGLTDTQYF. The CDR3 DNA reads TGTGCCAGCAGTCCCCACCTTATAGCGGGAGGACTCACAGATACGCAGTATTTT.

DNA for the CDR3: TGTGCCAGCAGTTTTAGGGGGGCCACCGGGGAGCTGTTTTTT. Translation gives CASSFRGATGELFF. The chain employs TRBV28 and TRBJ2-2; the D gene could be TRBD1 or TRBD2 (6 bases each). The CDR3 length is 14 residues. With 3 bases removed from V and 4 bases from J, the gap between germline ends came to 9 bases. Germline CDR1 MDHEN, CDR2 SYDVKM. Full variable domain (rest looked up from reference TRBV28 and TRBJ2-2): DVKVTQSSRYLVKRTGEKVFLECVQDMDHENMFWYRQDPGLGLRLIYFSYDVKMKEKGDIPEGYSVSREKKERFSLILESASTNQTSMYLCASSFRGATGELFFGEGSRLTVL.

This clone was observed once. J is TRBJ2-3 and V is TRBV9; 9 nucleotides align to TRBD2. CDR3 size: 20 residues. The germline gives CDR1 SGDLS, CDR2 YYNGEE. V trimming: 1 base; J trimming: 1 base; junction bases outside the gene matches: 16. The CDR3 DNA sequence: TGTGCCAGCAGCGTAACAATCGGGGATAGCGGGAGTAGAGGCACAGATACGCAGTATTTT. This codes for CASSVTIGDSGSRGTDTQYF.

The chain uses TRBV11-2 and TRBJ2-1, with D possibly being TRBD2 (6 bases). The CDR3 runs to 14 residues. V gave up 4 bases and J gave up 5 bases, with 12 bases separating them. In germline, CDR1 is SGHAT, CDR2 FQNNGV. The CDR3 spells CASSSLAFHNEQFF. CDR3 nucleotide sequence: TGTGCCAGCAGCTCGCTAGCGTTCCACAATGAGCAGTTCTTC.

The chain employs TRBV19 and TRBJ1-1; 7 bases are a match to TRBD1. V lost 7 bases and J lost 4; bases outside the gene matches: 9. This CDR3 spans 14 amino acids. Germline lookup yields CDR1 LNHDA and CDR2 SQIVND (reference sequence). The CDR3 DNA follows: TGTGCCAGTACCCGAAACAGGGGAAGCACTGAAGCTTTCTTT. Its translation is CASTRNRGSTEAFF.

V usage is TRBV24-1 and J usage is TRBJ2-3; 10 nucleotides match TRBD2. V trimming: 2 bases; J trimming: 6 bases; junction bases outside the gene matches: 4. This CDR3 is 15 amino acids long. Germline values: CDR1 KGHDR, CDR2 SFDVKD. The CDR3 spells CATSDSIAGGDTQYF. Here the CDR3 DNA reads TGTGCCACCAGTGATTCCATAGCGGGAGGCGATACGCAGTATTTT.

The chain joins TRBV9 to TRBJ2-1; D not resolved. Germline values: CDR1 SGDLS, CDR2 YYNGEE. V lost 3 bases and J lost 8, with 18 bases in between. CDR3 length: 15 residues. CDR3 sequence: CASSESPIMGDEQFF. CDR3 DNA: TGTGCCAGCAGCGAGAGCCCCATCATGGGCGATGAGCAGTTCTTC.

This chain connects TRBV7-2 to TRBJ2-7, with 11 nucleotides matching TRBD2. The CDR3 has 15 residues. After removal of 3 bases from V and 0 bases from J, the junction contained 1 base not matched to a gene. CDR1 SGHTA and CDR2 FQGNSA come from the germline V gene. CDR3 residues: CASSLTSGNSYEQYF. Written as DNA, the CDR3 is TGTGCCAGCAGCTTGACTAGCGGGAACTCCTACGAGCAGTACTTC.